This T cell receptor (beta chain) was observed in a study of T cells expressing NK-cell markers. Across the whole study: Beta-chain profiling covered CD3+CD56+NKG2C+, CD3+CD56+NKG2C- and CD3+CD56-NKG2C+ sorted subsets.

As for this clonotype: Antigen: not known.

TCRdb re-called the 5' RACE reads; one entry per CDR3 protein, DNA not given. This sample lists 440,000 or so distinct CDR3 sequences; its ten largest clones have 6% to 8%. The CDR3 covers 13 residues. Germline V lookup: CDR1 DFQATT, CDR2 SNEGSKA (reference sequence). Study-wide results and limits: Clones of NKG2C+ T cells that had expanded were of unclear HCMV specificity.

Input material: blood T cells: a sorted CD56 or NKG2C T cell subset, CD4+ or CD8+ T cells, or bulk PBMC T cells (not recorded which). The chain employs TRBV20-1 and TRBJ2-1; TCRdb's D gene call, TRBD1, goes unchecked for lack of DNA. The TCR originated in a woman aged 18 to 69 in good health. This CDR3 reads CSAPGQGAGEQFF.